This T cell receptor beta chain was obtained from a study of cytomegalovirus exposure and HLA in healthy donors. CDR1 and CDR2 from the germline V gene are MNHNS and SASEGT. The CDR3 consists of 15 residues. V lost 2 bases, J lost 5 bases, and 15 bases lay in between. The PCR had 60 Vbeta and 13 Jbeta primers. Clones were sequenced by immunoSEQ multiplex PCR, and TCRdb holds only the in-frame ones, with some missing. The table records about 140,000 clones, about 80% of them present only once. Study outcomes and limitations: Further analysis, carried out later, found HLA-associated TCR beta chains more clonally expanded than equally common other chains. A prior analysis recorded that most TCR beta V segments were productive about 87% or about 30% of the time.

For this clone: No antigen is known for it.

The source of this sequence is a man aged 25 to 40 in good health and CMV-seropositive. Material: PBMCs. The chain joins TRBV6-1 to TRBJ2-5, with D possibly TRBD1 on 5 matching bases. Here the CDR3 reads CASSENWGPGETQYF. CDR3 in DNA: TGTGCCAGCAGTGAAAATTGGGGTCCAGGGGAGACCCAGTACTTC.